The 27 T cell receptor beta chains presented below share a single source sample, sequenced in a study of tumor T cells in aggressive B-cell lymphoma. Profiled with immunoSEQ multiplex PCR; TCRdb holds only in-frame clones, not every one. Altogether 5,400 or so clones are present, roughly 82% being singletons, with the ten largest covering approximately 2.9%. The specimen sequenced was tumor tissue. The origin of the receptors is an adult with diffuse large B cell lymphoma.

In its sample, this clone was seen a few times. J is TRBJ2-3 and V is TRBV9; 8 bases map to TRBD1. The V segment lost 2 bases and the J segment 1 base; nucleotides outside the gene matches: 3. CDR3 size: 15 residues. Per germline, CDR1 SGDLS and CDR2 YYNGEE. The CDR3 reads CASSVSGGGTDTQYF. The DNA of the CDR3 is TGTGCCAGCAGCGTGTCAGGGGGCGGCACAGATACGCAGTATTTT.

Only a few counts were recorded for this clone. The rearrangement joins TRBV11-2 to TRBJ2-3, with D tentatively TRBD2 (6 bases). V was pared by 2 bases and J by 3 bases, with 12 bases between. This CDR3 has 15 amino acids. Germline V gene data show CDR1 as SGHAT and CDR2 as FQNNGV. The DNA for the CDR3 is TGTGCCAGCAGCTTATACGGGGGATGGACAGATACGCAGTATTTT. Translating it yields CASSLYGGWTDTQYF.

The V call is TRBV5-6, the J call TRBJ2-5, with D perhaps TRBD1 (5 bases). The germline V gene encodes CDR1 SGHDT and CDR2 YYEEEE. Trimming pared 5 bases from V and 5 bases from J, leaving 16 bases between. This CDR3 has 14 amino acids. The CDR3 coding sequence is TGTGCCAGCAGTGTAAAGGGGCCCGGGGAGACCCAGTACTTC. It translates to CASSVKGPGETQYF.

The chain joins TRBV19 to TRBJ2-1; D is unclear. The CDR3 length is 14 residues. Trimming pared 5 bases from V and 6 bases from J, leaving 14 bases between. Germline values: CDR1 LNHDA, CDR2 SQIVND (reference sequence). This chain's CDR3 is CASSLGRIVNEQFF. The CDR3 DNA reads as TGTGCCAGTAGTTTAGGCCGAATAGTCAATGAGCAGTTCTTC. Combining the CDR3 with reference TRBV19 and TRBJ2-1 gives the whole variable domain DGGITQSPKYLFRKEGQNVTLSCEQNLNHDAMYWYRQDPGQGLRLIYYSQIVNDFQKGDIAEGYSVSREKKESFPLTVTSAQKNPTAFYLCASSLGRIVNEQFFGPGTRLTVL.

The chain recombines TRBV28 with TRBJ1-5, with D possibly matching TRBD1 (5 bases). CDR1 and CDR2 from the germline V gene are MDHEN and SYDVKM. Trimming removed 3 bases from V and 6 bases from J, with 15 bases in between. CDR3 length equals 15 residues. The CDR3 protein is CASSFRPGMGQPQHF. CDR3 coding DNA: TGTGCCAGCAGTTTTCGGCCAGGGATGGGTCAGCCCCAGCATTTT. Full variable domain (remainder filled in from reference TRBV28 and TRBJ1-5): DVKVTQSSRYLVKRTGEKVFLECVQDMDHENMFWYRQDPGLGLRLIYFSYDVKMKEKGDIPEGYSVSREKKERFSLILESASTNQTSMYLCASSFRPGMGQPQHFGDGTRLSIL.

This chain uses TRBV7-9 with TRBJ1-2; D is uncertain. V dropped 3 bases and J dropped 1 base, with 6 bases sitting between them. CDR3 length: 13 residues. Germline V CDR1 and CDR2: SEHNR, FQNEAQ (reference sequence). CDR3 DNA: TGTGCCAGCAGCTTTTCACTTAACTATGGCTACACCTTC. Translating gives CASSFSLNYGYTF. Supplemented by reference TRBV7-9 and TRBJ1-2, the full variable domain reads DTGVSQNPRHKITKRGQNVTFRCDPISEHNRLYWYRQTLGQGPEFLTYFQNEAQLEKSRLLSDRFSAERPKGSFSTLEIQRTEQGDSAMYLCASSFSLNYGYTFGSGTRLTVV.

The CDR3 loop reads CASSPPFAGKDTQYF. The CDR3 DNA reads as TGTGCCAGCAGCCCTCCGTTTGCGGGAAAGGATACGCAGTATTTT. The V call is TRBV7-9, the J call TRBJ2-3, with a tentative D call TRBD2 (6 bases). Trimming removed 5 bases from V and 6 bases from J, with 18 bases in between. CDR3 length equals 15 residues. Germline assignment: CDR1 SEHNR and CDR2 FQNEAQ (reference sequence).

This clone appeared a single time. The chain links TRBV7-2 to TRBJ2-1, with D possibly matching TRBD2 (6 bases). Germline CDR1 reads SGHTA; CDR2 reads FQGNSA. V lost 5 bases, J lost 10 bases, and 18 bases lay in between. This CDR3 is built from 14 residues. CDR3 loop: CASSPLRLVGEQFF. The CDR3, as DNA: TGTGCCAGCAGCCCCCTCCGACTAGTAGGAGAGCAGTTCTTC.

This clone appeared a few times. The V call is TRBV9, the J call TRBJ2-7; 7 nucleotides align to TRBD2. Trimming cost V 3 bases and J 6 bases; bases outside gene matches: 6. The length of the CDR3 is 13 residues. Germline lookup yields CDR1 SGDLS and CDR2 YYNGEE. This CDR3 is CASSAGTNVEQYF. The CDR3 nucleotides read TGTGCCAGCAGCGCCGGGACTAATGTCGAGCAGTACTTC.

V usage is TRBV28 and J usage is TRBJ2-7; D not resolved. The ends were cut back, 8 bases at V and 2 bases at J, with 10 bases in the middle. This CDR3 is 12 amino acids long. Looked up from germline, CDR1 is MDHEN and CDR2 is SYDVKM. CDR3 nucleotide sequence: TGTGCCAGCGGCTGGAGAACCTACGAGCAGTACTTC. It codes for CASGWRTYEQYF.

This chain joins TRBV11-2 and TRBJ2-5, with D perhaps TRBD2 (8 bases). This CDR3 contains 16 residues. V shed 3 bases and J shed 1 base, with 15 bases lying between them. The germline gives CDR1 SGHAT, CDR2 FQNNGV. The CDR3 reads CASSFLAGQLQETQYF. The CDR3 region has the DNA TGTGCCAGCAGCTTCTTAGCGGGACAGCTCCAAGAGACCCAGTACTTC.

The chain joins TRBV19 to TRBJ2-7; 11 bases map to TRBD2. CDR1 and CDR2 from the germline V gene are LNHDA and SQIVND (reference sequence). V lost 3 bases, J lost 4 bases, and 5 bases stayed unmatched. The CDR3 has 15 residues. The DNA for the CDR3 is TGTGCCAGTAGTATTATACTAGCGGGAGTGTACGAGCAGTACTTC. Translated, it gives CASSIILAGVYEQYF.

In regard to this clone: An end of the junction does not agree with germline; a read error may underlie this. This CDR3 is CASSRDMVLSDF. The CDR3 DNA reads TGTGCCAGCAGCCGGGACATGGTTTTATCCGACTTT. V usage is TRBV5-6 and J usage is TRBJ1-6; weak D call: TRBD1 (6 bases). The CDR3 spans 12 residues. Germline CDR1 and CDR2: SGHDT and YYEEEE.

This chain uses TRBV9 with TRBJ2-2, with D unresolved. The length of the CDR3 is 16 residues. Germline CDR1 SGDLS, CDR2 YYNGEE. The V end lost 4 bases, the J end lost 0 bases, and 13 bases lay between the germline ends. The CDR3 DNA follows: TGTGCCAGCAGCCCCGCCGCGGAAACGAACACCGGGGAGCTGTTTTTT. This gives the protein CASSPAAETNTGELFF.

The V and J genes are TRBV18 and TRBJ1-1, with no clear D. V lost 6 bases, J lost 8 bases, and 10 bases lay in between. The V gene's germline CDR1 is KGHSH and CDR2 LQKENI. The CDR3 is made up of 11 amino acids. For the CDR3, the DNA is TGTGCCAGCTCTTCCCCGACAGAAGCTTTCTTT. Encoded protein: CASSSPTEAFF. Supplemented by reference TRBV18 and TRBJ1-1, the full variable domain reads NAGVMQNPRHLVRRRGQEARLRCSPMKGHSHVYWYRQLPEEGLKFMVYLQKENIIDESGMPKERFSAEFPKEGPSILRIQQVVRGDSAAYFCASSSPTEAFFGQGTRLTVV.

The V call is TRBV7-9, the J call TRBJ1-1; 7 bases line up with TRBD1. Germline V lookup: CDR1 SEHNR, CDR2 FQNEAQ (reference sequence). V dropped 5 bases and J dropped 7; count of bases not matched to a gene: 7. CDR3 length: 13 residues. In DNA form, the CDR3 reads TGTGCCAGCAGCCCGGAGGGACAGCATGAAGCTTTCTTT. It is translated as CASSPEGQHEAFF.

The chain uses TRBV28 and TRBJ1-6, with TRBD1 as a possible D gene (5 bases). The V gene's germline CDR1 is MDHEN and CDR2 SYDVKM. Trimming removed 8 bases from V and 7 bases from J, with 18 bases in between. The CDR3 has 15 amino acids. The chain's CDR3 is CASGKAGDGNSPLHF. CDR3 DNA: TGTGCCAGCGGCAAAGCGGGGGATGGGAATTCACCCCTCCACTTT. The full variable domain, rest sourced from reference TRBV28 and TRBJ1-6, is DVKVTQSSRYLVKRTGEKVFLECVQDMDHENMFWYRQDPGLGLRLIYFSYDVKMKEKGDIPEGYSVSREKKERFSLILESASTNQTSMYLCASGKAGDGNSPLHFGNGTRLTVT.

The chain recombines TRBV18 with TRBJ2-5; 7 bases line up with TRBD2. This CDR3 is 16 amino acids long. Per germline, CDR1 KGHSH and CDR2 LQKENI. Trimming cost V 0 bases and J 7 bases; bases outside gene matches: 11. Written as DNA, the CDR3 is TGTGCCAGCTCACCACCGGCGGGAGCCCTGGGGGGGACCCAGTACTTC. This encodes CASSPPAGALGGTQYF.

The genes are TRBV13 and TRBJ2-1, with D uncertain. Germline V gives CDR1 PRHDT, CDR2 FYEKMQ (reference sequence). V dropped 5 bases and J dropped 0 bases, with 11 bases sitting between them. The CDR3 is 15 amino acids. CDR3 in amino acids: CASSVESSSYNEQFF. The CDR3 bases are TGTGCCAGCAGCGTCGAATCGAGCTCCTACAATGAGCAGTTCTTC.

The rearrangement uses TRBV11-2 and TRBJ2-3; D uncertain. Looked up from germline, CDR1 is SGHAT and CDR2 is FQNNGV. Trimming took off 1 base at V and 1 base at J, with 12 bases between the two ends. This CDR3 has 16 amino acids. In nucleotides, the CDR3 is TGTGCCAGCAGCTTAGGGGCAACTCCTGGCACAGATACGCAGTATTTT. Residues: CASSLGATPGTDTQYF.

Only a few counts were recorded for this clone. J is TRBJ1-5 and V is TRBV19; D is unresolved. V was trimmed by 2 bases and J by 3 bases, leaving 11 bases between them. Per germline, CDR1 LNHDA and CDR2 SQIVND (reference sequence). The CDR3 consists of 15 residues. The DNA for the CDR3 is TGTGCCAGTAGTATAACGGCACAGAACAATCAGCCCCAGCATTTT. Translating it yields CASSITAQNNQPQHF.

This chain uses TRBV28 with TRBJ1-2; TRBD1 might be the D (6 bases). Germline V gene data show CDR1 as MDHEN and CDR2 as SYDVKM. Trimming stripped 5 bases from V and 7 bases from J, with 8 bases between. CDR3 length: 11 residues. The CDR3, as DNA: TGTGCCAGCAGTACAGGGTCTGGCTACACCTTC. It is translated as CASSTGSGYTF.

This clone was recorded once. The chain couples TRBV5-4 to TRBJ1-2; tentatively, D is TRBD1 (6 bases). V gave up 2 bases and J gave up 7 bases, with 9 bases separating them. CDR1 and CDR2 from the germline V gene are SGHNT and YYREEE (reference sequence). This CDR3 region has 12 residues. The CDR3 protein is CASSLQGFGYTF. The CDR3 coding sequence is TGTGCCAGCAGCTTACAGGGTTTTGGCTACACCTTC. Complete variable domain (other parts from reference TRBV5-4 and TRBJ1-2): ETGVTQSPTHLIKTRGQQVTLRCSSQSGHNTVSWYQQALGQGPQFIFQYYREEENGRGNFPPRFSGLQFPNYSSELNVNALELDDSALYLCASSLQGFGYTFGSGTRLTVV.

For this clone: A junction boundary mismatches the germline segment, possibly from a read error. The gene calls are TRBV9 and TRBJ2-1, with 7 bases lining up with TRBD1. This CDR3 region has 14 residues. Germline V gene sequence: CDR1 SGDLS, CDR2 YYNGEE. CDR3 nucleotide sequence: TGTGTCAGCAGCGACGGGACAGCCAGGAATGAGCAGTTCTTC. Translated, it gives CVSSDGTARNEQFF.

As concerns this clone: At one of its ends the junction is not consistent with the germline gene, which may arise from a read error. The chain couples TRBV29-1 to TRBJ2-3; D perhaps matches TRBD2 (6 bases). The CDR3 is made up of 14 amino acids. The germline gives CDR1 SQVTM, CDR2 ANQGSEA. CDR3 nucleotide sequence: TGCAGCGCCAAAGGAGGGACTGTCACAGATATGCAGTATTTT. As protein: CSAKGGTVTDMQYF.

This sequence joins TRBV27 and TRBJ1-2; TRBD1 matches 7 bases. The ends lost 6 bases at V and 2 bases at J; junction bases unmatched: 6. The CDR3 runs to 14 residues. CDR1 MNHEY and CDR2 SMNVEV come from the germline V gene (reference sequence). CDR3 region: CASRPRGLNYGYTF. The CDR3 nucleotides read TGTGCCAGCAGACCCAGGGGGTTAAACTATGGCTACACCTTC.

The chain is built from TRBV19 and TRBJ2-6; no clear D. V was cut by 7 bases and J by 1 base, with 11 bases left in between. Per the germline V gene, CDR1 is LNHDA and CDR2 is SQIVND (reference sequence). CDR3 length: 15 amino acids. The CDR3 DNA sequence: TGTGCCAGTAACCCACAACAGTCTGGGGCCAACGTCCTGACTTTC. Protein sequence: CASNPQQSGANVLTF.